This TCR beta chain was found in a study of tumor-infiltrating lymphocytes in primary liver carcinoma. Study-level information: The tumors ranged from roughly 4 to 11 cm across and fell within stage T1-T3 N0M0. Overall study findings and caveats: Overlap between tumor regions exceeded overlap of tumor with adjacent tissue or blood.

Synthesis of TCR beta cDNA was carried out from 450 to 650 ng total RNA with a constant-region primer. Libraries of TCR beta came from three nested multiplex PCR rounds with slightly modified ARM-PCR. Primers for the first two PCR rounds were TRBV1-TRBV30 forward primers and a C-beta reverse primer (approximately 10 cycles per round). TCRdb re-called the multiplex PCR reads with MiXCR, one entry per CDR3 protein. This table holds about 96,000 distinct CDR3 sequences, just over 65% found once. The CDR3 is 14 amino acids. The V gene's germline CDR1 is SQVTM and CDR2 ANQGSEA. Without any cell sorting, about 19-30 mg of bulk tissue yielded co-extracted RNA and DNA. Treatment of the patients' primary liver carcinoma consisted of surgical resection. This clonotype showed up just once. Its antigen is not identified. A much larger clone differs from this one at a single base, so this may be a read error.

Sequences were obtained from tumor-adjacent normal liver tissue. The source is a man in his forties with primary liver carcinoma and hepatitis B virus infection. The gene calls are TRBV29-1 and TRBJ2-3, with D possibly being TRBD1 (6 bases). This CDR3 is CSVGGLARSDMQYF. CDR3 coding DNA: TGCAGCGTTGGGGGGCTAGCTAGGTCAGATATGCAGTATTTT.